A selection of T cell receptor beta chains follows, all from one sample in a study of T-cell memory formation after mild COVID-19. From the 5' RACE reads, TCRdb called clonotypes with MiXCR, one entry per CDR3 protein. Among 350,000 or so distinct CDR3 sequences listed, 10% to 15% were seen once. Sequencing was performed on PBMCs or a T cell subset sorted from them (not recorded which). These receptors originate from a man between 18 and 29 years old who had mild COVID-19 (a few samples of this study predate the infection). Cell type and time point are not known. CDR3s include the opening cysteine and the closing phenylalanine or tryptophan. Only part of the rows carry a size: once, few, many, or a class if the clone is expanded.

v_gene	len	j_gene	abundance	CDR3aa
TRBV7-3	16	TRBJ2-6	.	CASSLSTGFGANVLTF
TRBV20-1	14	TRBJ2-3	few	CSASISGVTDTQYF
TRBV5-1	15	TRBJ2-3	few	CASSLGTVRSDTQYF
TRBV3-1	13	TRBJ2-3	few	CASSQDKSDTQYF
TRBV6-2/TRBV6-3	18	TRBJ1-5	.	CASSYSRDRASGNQPQHF
TRBV6-5	16	TRBJ2-2	.	CASSYSSGQGTGELFF
TRBV12-3/TRBV12-4	12	TRBJ2-2	few	CAAAGDTGELFF
TRBV7-9	14	TRBJ2-1	.	CASSLAADREEQFF
TRBV9	16	TRBJ2-3	few	CASSHGLAGTTDTQYF
TRBV10-3	14	TRBJ1-3	many	CAISRDSSGNTIYF
TRBV5-4	16	TRBJ2-3	few	CASSPRDRGPTDTQYF
TRBV15	14	TRBJ2-1	.	CATRAGTGGNEQFF
TRBV7-2	16	TRBJ1-6	many	CASSPADRAGYSPLHF
TRBV7-3	15	TRBJ2-1	.	CASSSPGTGNNEQFF
TRBV5-1	14	TRBJ2-7	.	CASSLRQTSYEQYF
TRBV5-1	14	TRBJ1-5	.	CASSLGVGGQPQHF
TRBV16	15	TRBJ2-2	.	CASSPQGFNTGELFF
TRBV20-1	15	TRBJ1-6	.	CSARERAHGNSPLHF
TRBV30	11	TRBJ2-3	.	CAWRSGDTQYF
TRBV5-5	17	TRBJ2-6	many	CASSLRLSYSGANVLTF
TRBV12-3/TRBV12-4	13	TRBJ1-2	few	CASSLALGGVTTF
TRBV4-1	13	TRBJ2-1	few	CASSQVGQGKRFF
TRBV5-4	15	TRBJ2-3	.	CASSQGLAGGDTQYF
TRBV11-2	14	TRBJ2-3	few	CASSPGGFLDTQYF
TRBV5-1	16	TRBJ2-1	many	CASSSGLADSYNEQFF
TRBV7-3	16	TRBJ2-2	.	CASSLTLGEGTGELFF
TRBV4-1	15	TRBJ1-2	.	CASSQEPQGANSYTF
TRBV12-3/TRBV12-4	14	TRBJ1-1	.	CASSLNPSGAEAFF
TRBV5-1	15	TRBJ1-2	.	CASSPGGDRPLGYTF
TRBV5-6	14	TRBJ2-7	.	CASSYRETGYEQYF
TRBV12-5	14	TRBJ1-2	few	CASGYREGAYGYTF
TRBV7-9	17	TRBJ2-3	.	CASSRAAGPTSADTQYF
TRBV11-2	15	TRBJ2-3	few	CASSLRFGYTDTQYF
TRBV2	13	TRBJ1-6	few	CASKLQGNSPLHF
TRBV12-3/TRBV12-4	15	TRBJ1-6	few	CASIHQSSYNSPLHF
TRBV5-1	15	TRBJ1-5	few	CASSADGVSNQPQHF
TRBV6-6	14	TRBJ1-4	few	CASSYSAGLEKLFF
TRBV27	13	TRBJ1-2	.	CASSLYFEYGYTF
TRBV7-8	18	TRBJ2-1	.	CASSPRLAGGRSYNEQFF
TRBV10-3	14	TRBJ2-2	.	CAISDGRYTGELFF
TRBV7-2	14	TRBJ2-1	many	CASSQAGGGYEQFF
TRBV20-1	12	TRBJ2-5	few	CSALMGSVSQYF